A single sample gave rise to the 10 T cell receptor beta chains below, sequenced in a study of blood T cell repertoires in COVID-19. Only in-frame clones appear in the TCRdb table, and some are missing; sequencing was by immunoSEQ multiplex PCR. The data show fewer than 250,000 clones, around 90% seen once. Sequencing used peripheral blood. The receptors were gathered from a man aged 30-40 years with COVID-19, enrolled during active disease.

This chain uses TRBV7-6 with TRBJ1-3, with D hard to call. Trimming shortened V by 5 bases and J by 0 bases, and 11 bases separated the two germline ends. Germline CDR1 reads SGHVS; CDR2 reads FNYEAQ. This CDR3 comprises 15 residues. The CDR3 loop reads CASSGPASSGNTIYF. The CDR3 bases are TGTGCCAGCAGCGGTCCCGCGAGCTCTGGAAACACCATATATTTT.

The chain joins TRBV3-1 (or the pseudogene TRBV3-2) to TRBJ1-1; weak D call: TRBD1 (5 bases). The CDR3 loop spans 14 amino acids. V dropped 1 base and J dropped 8 bases, with 14 bases sitting between them. The V gene's germline CDR1 is LGHDT and CDR2 YNNKEL (reference sequence). This chain's CDR3 is CASSQARGRQEAFF. The CDR3 region has the DNA TGTGCCAGCAGCCAAGCTAGGGGTAGACAGGAAGCTTTCTTT.

The V gene is TRBV18, the J gene TRBJ1-6; D perhaps matches TRBD1 (6 bases). CDR3 length equals 15 residues. Germline V lookup: CDR1 KGHSH, CDR2 LQKENI. V was shortened by 3 bases and J by 7 bases, with 13 bases between the two germline ends. The DNA of the CDR3 is TGTGCCAGCTCACCGGCCTCAGGGGTCAATTCACCCCTCCACTTT. Amino acids: CASSPASGVNSPLHF.

The chain joins TRBV13 to TRBJ2-7; the D gene is possibly TRBD1 (5 bases). With 3 bases removed from V and 2 bases from J, the gap between germline ends came to 14 bases. This CDR3 contains 15 residues. Germline loops: CDR1 PRHDT, CDR2 FYEKMQ (reference sequence). CDR3 nucleotides: TGTGCCAGCAGCTTGTTCCAGGGTGGGGCCTACGAGCAGTACTTC. Its translation is CASSLFQGGAYEQYF.

The V gene is TRBV27, the J gene TRBJ1-6, with 7 bases lining up with TRBD1. Looked up from germline, CDR1 is MNHEY and CDR2 is SMNVEV (reference sequence). The CDR3 has 20 residues. V gave up 0 bases and J gave up 2 bases; unmatched junction bases: 13. CDR3 DNA: TGTGCCAGCAGTTTATCCCATTGGGACAGCCCCACGCCCTATAATTCACCCCTCCACTTT. This gives the protein CASSLSHWDSPTPYNSPLHF.

The chain carries TRBV6-5 and TRBJ2-7; a weak D match, TRBD2 (6 bases). The CDR3 runs 12 residues. V lost 10 bases and J lost 1, with 11 bases in between. Germline V gene lookup returns CDR1 MNHEY and CDR2 SVGAGI. CDR3 nucleotides: TGTGCCATTACCGGGGGTTCCTACGAGCAGTACTTC. Translated: CAITGGSYEQYF.

The chain carries TRBV6-1 and TRBJ2-1, with D perhaps TRBD2 (5 bases). Germline values: CDR1 MNHNS, CDR2 SASEGT. V was shortened by 5 bases and J by 6 bases, with 11 bases between the two germline ends. There are 13 residues in the CDR3. CDR3 region: CASSFWESNEQFF. As DNA, the CDR3 is TGTGCCAGCAGTTTTTGGGAGAGCAATGAGCAGTTCTTC.

This clone has a single count. The rearrangement joins TRBV25-1 to TRBJ2-7, with D perhaps TRBD1 (6 bases). CDR3 size: 16 residues. Germline lookup yields CDR1 MGHDK and CDR2 SYGVNS. The V gene lost 2 bases and the J gene lost 2 bases, with 16 bases spanning the gap. CDR3 residues: CASSENLEKGAYEQYF. The CDR3 DNA follows: TGTGCCAGCAGTGAAAACCTCGAAAAGGGGGCCTACGAGCAGTACTTC.

Notes on this clone: At one of its ends the junction is not consistent with the germline gene, which may arise from a read error. This sequence joins TRBV6-4 and TRBJ2-7, with D hard to call. The CDR3 totals 13 residues. Germline V CDR1 and CDR2: MRHNA, SNTAGT. The CDR3 DNA follows: TGTGCCAGCAGTCTGGGCCCCTCCCACGAGCAGTACTTC. It translates to CASSLGPSHEQYF.

In regard to this clone: No conserved phenylalanine or tryptophan ends this CDR3, so it is likely a read error. No DNA is shown, since the ends of the CDR3 on it are uncertain; the CDR3 is the one TCRdb lists. The chain recombines TRBV23-1 with TRBJ1-2; the table assigns TRBD1, which was not confirmed against the DNA. TRBV23-1 is marked as an open reading frame, function uncertain. The CDR3 spans 14 residues, counting both ends. The CDR3 reads CASTHHSVQGALEA.